This is a list of T cell receptor beta chains from one sample in a study of blood T cell repertoires in COVID-19. The method was immunoSEQ multiplex PCR; TCRdb's version includes in-frame clones alone and lacks a portion of them. Among over 200,000 clones listed, around 90% were seen once. The material sequenced was peripheral blood. These receptors all come from a human donor in a cohort sampled during active COVID-19. Both conserved end residues are part of each CDR3. The size field is filled for only some rows; it gives once, few, many or a size class.

TRBJ2-7 | TRBV27 | many | CASSPPDRDPYEQYF
TRBJ2-7 | TRBV5-4 | - | CASSLGLATDYEQYF
TRBJ1-1 | TRBV30 | once | CAWSRLGQGGPEAFF
TRBJ1-4 | TRBV4-3 | - | CASSARTGRGGEKLFF
TRBJ2-7 | TRBV5-1 | - | CASSLVGLAAYEQYF
TRBJ1-2 | TRBV5-6 | - | CASSLVPGDYGYTF
TRBJ2-5 | TRBV15 | - | CATSHARAGGSETQYF
TRBJ2-2 | TRBV2 | - | CASSDRVDYTGELFF
TRBJ1-4 | TRBV24-1 | - | CATSDPGTGYEKLFF
TRBJ1-1 | TRBV11-2 | - | CASSLGRRGGTEAFF
TRBJ2-5 | TRBV7-8 | - | CASSLGQGHETQYF
TRBJ2-3 | TRBV6-2/TRBV6-3 | - | CASSYGTGSTDTQYF
TRBJ1-1 | TRBV6-6 | - | CASRLNRWGLNTEAFF
TRBJ2-2 | TRBV30 | - | CARTNSDTGELFF
TRBJ1-2 | TRBV29-1 | once | CSVVFARGHYGYTF
TRBJ1-3 | TRBV28 | - | CASSFPGLSSGNTIYF
TRBJ1-1 | TRBV7-8 | - | CASLIGEVNTEAFF
TRBJ2-7 | TRBV19 | - | CASSIAGIHSYEQYF
TRBJ2-7 | TRBV27 | - | CATKIGGAGVPYEQYF
TRBJ2-6 | TRBV18 | - | CASSPGQGTGANVLTF
TRBJ2-5 | TRBV7-2 | - | CASSLGDSGEETQYF
TRBJ1-1 | TRBV27 | - | CASSLGRPRDTEAFF
TRBJ2-7 | TRBV6-2/TRBV6-3 | - | CASSYPRKGLSYEQYF
TRBJ1-2 | TRBV15 | - | CATSRKGTERNYGYTF
TRBJ2-2 | TRBV11-2 | - | CASSLSVQRIPRLTGELFF
TRBJ2-5 | TRBV3-1/TRBV3-2 | - | CASSSRGAGLAHQETQYF
TRBJ2-7 | TRBV7-2 | - | CASSEPSTGGPYEQYF
TRBJ2-7 | TRBV27 | - | CASSLGRRIYEQYF
TRBJ2-7 | TRBV9 | - | CASSESGRAGEQYF
TRBJ1-1 | TRBV10-3 | - | CAIGAVGGGGSEAFF
TRBJ2-3 | TRBV11-3 | - | CASSLGPTDTQYF
TRBJ2-1 | TRBV7-3 | - | CASSSLGLADYNEQFF
TRBJ2-7 | TRBV5-4 | - | CASSVGRTGTYEQYF
TRBJ2-7 | TRBV5-4 | - | CASSLAGRISYEQYF
TRBJ1-2 | TRBV5-5 | - | CASSLVNRVEGYTF
TRBJ1-5 | TRBV30 | - | CAWSKRRTGNQPQHF
TRBJ2-7 | TRBV19 | - | CASSISGLAVEQYF
TRBJ2-7 | TRBV5-1 | - | CASSLDGSSYEQYF
TRBJ2-7 | TRBV7-2 | - | CASSYLEGEQYF